The source of this T cell receptor beta chain is a study of blood T cells in healthy people across ages. General study findings and limits: When set beside aged donors, long-lived donors presented more naive CD4+ cells and higher diversity. Strong correlation linked observed beta diversity and percent naive T cells.

A sample-barcoded 5' primer and a J-beta primer mix were used in a second PCR of roughly 6 to 11 cycles. TCRdb called the 5' RACE reads again in MiXCR, with one record for every CDR3 protein. The repertoire holds under 850,000 distinct CDR3 sequences, with under 40% as singletons. Every participating donor contributed roughly 11 milliliters of peripheral blood through a draw. A word on this clonotype: Its target is not known.

This CDR3 is 14 amino acids long. From germline, CDR1 is SGHTA and CDR2 FQGNSA. With 1 base clipped from V and 10 bases from J, the junction kept 5 bases outside the gene matches. The chain carries TRBV7-2 and TRBJ1-4; 8 bases fit TRBD1. The sequencing input was blood. The sequence was collected from a man aged 18 to 30 in good health. In DNA, the CDR3 is TGTGCCAGCAGCTTAGGACAGGGGCCGAGAAAACTGTTTTTT. As protein: CASSLGQGPRKLFF.